The present TCR beta chain was sequenced within a study of blood T cell repertoires in COVID-19. J gave up 6 bases and V 5 bases, and 6 bases lay outside the gene matches. From germline, CDR1 is MDHEN and CDR2 SYDVKM. This CDR3 contains 14 residues. TCRdb keeps only in-frame clones here, not all; method: immunoSEQ multiplex PCR. The sample consists of 350,000 to 550,000 clones, approximately 90% of them appearing once. The rearrangement links TRBV28 to TRBJ2-1; the match to TRBD1 covers 8 bases. The TCR sequence derives from a man younger than 45 who had recovered from COVID-19. The sample taken for sequencing was PBMCs or T cells enriched from blood (not recorded which). CDR3 nucleotides: TGTGCCAGCAGTAAGGACAGGGCGGTCAATGAGCAGTTCTTC. It encodes CASSKDRAVNEQFF.